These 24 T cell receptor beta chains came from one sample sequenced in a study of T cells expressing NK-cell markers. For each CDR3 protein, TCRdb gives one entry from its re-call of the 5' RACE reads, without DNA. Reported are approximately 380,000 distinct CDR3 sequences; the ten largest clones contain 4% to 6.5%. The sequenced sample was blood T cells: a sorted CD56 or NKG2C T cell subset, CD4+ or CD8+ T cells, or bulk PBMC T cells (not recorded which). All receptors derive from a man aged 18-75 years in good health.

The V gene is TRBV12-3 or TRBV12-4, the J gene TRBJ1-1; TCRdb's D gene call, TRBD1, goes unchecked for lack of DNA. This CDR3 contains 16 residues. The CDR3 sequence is CATMEPSGGPAVEAFF.

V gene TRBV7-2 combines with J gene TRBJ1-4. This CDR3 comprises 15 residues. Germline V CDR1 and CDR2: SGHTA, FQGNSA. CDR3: CASSLASAGLEKLFF. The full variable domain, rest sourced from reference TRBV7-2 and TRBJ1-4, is GAGVSQSPSNKVTEKGKDVELRCDPISGHTALYWYRQSLGQGLEFLIYFQGNSAPDKSGLPSDRFSAERTGGSVSTLTIQRTQQEDSAVYLCASSLASAGLEKLFFGSGTQLSVL.

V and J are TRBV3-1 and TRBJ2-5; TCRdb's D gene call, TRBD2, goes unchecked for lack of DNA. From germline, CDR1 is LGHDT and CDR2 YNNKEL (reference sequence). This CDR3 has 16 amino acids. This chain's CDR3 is CASSPLTSGYQETQYF.

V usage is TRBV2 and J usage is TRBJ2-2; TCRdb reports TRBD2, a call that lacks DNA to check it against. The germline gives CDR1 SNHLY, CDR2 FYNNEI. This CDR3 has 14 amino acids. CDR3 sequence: CASSSGLVTGELFF.

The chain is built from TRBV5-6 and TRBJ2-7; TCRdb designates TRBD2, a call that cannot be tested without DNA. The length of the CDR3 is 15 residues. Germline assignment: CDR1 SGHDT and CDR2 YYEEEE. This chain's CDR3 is CASSRLAGQTYEQYF.

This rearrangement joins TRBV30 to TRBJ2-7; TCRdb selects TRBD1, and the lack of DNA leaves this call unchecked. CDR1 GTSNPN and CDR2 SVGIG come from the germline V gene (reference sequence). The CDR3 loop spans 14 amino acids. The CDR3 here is CAWSSGPPSNEQYF.

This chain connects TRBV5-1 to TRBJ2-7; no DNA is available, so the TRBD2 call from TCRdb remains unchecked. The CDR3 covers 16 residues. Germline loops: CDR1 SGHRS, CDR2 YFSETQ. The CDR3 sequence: CASSTASGGLSYEQYF. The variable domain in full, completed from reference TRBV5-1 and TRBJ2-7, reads KAGVTQTPRYLIKTRGQQVTLSCSPISGHRSVSWYQQTPGQGLQFLFEYFSETQRNKGNFPGRFSGRQFSNSRSEMNVSTLELGDSALYLCASSTASGGLSYEQYFGPGTRLTVT.

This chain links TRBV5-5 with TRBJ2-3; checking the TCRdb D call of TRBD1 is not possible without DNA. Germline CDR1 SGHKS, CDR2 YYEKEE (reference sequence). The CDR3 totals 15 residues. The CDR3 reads CASSLWTGEAVTQYF.

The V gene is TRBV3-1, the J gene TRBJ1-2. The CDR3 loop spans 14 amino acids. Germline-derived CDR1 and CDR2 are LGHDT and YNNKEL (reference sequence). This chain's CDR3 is CASMPGGELGGYTF.

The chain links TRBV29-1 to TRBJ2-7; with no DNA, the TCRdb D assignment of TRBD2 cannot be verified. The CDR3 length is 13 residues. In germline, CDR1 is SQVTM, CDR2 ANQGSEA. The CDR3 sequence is CSVRLDYAYEQYF.

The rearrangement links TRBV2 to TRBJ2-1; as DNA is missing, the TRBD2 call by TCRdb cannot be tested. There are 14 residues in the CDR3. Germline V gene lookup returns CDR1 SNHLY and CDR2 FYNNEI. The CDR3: CASSVRSHGYEQFF.

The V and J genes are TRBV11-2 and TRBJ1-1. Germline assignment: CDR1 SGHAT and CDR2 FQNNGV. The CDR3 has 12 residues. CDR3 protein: CASSFAATEAFF.

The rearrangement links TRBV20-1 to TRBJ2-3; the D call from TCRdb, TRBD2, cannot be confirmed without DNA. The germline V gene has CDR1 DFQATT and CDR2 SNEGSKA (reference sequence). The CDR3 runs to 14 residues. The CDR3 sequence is CSARKGSGGGTQYF.

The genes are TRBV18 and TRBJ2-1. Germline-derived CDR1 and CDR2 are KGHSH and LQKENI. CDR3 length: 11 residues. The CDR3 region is CASSFLGQQFF.

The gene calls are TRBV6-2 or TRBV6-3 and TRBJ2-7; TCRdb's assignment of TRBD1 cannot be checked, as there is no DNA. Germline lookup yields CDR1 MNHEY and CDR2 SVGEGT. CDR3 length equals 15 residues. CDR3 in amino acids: CASRPTGRRAYEQYF.

The chain's CDR3 is CSARVGGSSQETQYF. V gene TRBV20-1 combines with J gene TRBJ2-5; TCRdb calls TRBD1, which cannot be checked without DNA. The CDR3 is 15 residues long. From germline, CDR1 is DFQATT and CDR2 SNEGSKA (reference sequence).

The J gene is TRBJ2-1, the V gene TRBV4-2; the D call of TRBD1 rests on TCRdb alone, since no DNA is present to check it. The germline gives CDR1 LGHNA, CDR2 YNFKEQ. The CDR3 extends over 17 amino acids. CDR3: CASSQESHRGSYNEQFF.

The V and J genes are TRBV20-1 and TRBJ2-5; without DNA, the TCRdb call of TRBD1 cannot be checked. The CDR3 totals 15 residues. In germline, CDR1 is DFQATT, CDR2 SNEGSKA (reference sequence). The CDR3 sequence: CSARTPGQGPETQYF.

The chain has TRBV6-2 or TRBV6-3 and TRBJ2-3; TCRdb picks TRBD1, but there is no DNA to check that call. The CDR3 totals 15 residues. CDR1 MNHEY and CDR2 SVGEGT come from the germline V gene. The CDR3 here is CASSYGFGHTDTQYF.

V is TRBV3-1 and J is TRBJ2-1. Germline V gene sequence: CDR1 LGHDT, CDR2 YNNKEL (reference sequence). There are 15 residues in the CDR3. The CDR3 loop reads CASVLSGAPSNEQFF.

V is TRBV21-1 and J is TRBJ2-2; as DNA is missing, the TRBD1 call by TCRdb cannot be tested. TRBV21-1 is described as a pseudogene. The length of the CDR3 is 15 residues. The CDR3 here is CASKTGPSVPGELFF.

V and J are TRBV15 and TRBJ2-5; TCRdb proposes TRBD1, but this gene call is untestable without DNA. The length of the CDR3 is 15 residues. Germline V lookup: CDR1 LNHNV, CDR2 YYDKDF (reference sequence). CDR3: CATSRAAGTQETQYF.

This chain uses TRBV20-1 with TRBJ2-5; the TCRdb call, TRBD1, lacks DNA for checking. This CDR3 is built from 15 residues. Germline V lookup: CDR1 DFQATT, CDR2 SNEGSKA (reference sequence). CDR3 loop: CSAPRVTSGQETQYF.

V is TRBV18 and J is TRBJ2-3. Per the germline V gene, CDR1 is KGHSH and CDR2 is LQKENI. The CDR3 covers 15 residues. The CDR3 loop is CASSPPGYSTDTQYF.